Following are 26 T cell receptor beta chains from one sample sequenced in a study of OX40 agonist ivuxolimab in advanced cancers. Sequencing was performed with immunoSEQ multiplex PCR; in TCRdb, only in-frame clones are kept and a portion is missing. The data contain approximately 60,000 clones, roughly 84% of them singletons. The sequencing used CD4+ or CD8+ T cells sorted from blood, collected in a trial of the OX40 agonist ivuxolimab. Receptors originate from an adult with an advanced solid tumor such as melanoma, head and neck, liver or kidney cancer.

This CDR3 reads CASSDIGPLHF. The CDR3 DNA is TGTGCCAGCAGTGACATAGGACCCCTCCACTTT. The V call is TRBV25-1, the J call TRBJ1-6; D unclear. Germline CDR1 reads MGHDK; CDR2 reads SYGVNS. V was pared by 3 bases and J by 12 bases, with 6 bases between. The CDR3 runs to 11 residues.

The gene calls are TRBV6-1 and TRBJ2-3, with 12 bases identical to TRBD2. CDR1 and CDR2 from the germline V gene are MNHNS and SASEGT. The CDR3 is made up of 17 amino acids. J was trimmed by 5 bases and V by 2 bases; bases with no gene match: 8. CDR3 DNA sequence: TGTGCCAGCAGTGAATCCCCCCTAGCGGGGGGGCAAGATACGCAGTATTTT. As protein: CASSESPLAGGQDTQYF.

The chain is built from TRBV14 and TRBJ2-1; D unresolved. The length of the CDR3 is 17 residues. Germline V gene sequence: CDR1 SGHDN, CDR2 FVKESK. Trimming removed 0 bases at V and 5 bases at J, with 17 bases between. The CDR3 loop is CASSQDVVGPVDNEQFF. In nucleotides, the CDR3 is TGTGCCAGCAGCCAAGATGTTGTTGGACCCGTGGACAATGAGCAGTTCTTC.

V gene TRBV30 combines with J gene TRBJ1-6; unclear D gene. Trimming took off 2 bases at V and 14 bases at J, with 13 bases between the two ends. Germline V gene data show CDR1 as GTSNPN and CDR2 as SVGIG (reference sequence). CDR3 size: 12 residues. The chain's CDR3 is CAWSTLSGALHF. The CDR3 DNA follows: TGTGCCTGGAGTACCCTAAGTGGGGCCCTCCACTTT.

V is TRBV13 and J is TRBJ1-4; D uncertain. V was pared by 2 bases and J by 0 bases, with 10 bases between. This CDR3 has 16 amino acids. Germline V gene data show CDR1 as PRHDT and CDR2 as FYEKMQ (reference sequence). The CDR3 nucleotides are TGTGCCAGCAGCTTATCAGCCTCTGCAACTAATGAAAAACTGTTTTTT. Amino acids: CASSLSASATNEKLFF.

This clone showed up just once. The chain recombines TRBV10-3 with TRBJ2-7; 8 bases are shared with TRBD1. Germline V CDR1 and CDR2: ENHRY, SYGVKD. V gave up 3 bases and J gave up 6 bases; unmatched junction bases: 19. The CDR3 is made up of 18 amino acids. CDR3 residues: CAISERMGRGTGKGEQYF. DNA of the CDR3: TGTGCCATCAGTGAAAGGATGGGGCGAGGGACAGGTAAAGGCGAGCAGTACTTC.

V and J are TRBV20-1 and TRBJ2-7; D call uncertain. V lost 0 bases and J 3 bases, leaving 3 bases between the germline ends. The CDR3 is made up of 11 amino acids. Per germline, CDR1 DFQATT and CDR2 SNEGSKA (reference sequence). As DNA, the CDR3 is TGCAGTGCTAGAGACAGCTACGAGCAGTACTTC. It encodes CSARDSYEQYF.

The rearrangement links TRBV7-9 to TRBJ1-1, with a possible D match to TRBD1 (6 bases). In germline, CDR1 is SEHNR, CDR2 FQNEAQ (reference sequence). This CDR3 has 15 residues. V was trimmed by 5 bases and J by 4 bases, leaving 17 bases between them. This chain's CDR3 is CASSGGGGSGTEAFF. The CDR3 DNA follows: TGTGCCAGCAGCGGAGGAGGGGGATCGGGCACTGAAGCTTTCTTT.

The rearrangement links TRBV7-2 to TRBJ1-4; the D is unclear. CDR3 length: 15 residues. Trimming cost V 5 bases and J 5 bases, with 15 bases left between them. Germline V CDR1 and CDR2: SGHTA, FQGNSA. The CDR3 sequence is CASSPWADLNEKLFF. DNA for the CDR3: TGTGCCAGCAGCCCCTGGGCGGACTTAAATGAAAAACTGTTTTTT.

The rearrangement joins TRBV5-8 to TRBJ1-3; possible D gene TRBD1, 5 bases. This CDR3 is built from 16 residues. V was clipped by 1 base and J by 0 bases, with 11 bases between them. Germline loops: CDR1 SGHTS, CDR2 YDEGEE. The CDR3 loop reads CASSLRQGNSGNTIYF. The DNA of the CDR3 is TGTGCCAGCAGCTTGAGGCAGGGAAACTCTGGAAACACCATATATTTT.

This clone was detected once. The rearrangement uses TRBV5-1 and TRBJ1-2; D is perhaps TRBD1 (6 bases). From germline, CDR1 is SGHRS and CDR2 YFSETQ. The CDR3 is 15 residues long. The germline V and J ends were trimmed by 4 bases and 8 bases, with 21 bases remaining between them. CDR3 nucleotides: TGCGCCAGCAGCCTCGACGGACAGCCGGTGGGGGGCTACACCTTC. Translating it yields CASSLDGQPVGGYTF.

The CDR3 coding sequence is TGCAGTGCTAGTCCATCAGATACGCAGTATTTT. Amino acids: CSASPSDTQYF. The chain employs TRBV20-1 and TRBJ2-3, with unresolved D. Trimming took 3 bases from V and 4 from J, leaving 5 bases between them. The CDR3 spans 11 residues. Per germline, CDR1 DFQATT and CDR2 SNEGSKA (reference sequence).

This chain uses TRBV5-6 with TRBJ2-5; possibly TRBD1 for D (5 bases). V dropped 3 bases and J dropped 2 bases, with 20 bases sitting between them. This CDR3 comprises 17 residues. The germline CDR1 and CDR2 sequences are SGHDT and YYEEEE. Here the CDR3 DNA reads TGTGCCAGCAGCTCCATACTTCCACAGGTGGGGCAAGAGACCCAGTACTTC. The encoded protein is CASSSILPQVGQETQYF.

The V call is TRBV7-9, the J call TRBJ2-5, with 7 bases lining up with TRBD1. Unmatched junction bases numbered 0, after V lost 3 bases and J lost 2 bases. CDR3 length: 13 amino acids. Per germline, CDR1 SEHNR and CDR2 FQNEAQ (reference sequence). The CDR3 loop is CASSLGQQETQYF. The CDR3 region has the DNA TGTGCCAGCAGCTTGGGACAGCAAGAGACCCAGTACTTC.

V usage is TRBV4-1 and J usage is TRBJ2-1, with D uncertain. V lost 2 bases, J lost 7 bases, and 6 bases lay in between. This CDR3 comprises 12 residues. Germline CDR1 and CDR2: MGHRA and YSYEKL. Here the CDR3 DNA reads TGCGCCAGCAGCCAACGGGCGAATGAGCAGTTCTTC. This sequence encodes CASSQRANEQFF.

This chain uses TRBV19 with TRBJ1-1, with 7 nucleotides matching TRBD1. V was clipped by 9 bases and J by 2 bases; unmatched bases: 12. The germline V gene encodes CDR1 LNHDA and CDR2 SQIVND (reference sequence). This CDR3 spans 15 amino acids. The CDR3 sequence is CASTQGSALNTEAFF. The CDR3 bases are TGTGCCAGCACACAGGGGAGCGCCTTAAACACTGAAGCTTTCTTT.

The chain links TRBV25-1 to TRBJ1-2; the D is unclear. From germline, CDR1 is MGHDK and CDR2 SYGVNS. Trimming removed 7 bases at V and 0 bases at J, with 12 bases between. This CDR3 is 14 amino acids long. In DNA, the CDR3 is TGTGCCAGCACTCCCGGGAGCCCTAACTATGGCTACACCTTC. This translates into CASTPGSPNYGYTF.

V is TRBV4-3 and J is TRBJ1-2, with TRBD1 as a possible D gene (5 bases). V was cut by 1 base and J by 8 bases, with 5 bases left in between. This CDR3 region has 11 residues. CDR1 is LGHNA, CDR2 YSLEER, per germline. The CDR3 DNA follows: TGCGCCAGCAGCCAAGGGGGCGGCTACACCTTC. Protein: CASSQGGGYTF.

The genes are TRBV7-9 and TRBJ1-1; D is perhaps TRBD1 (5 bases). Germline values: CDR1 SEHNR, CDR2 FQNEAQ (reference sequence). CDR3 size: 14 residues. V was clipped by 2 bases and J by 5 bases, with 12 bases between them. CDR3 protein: CASSLQGVVTEAFF. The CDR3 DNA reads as TGTGCCAGCAGCTTACAGGGAGTGGTTACTGAAGCTTTCTTT.

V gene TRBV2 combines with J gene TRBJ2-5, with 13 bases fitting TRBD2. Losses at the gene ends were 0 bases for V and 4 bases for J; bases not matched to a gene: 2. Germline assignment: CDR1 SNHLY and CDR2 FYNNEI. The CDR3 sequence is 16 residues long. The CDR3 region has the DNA TGTGCCAGCAGTGAAGCACTAGCGGGGGGGCGAGAGACCCAGTACTTC. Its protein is CASSEALAGGRETQYF.

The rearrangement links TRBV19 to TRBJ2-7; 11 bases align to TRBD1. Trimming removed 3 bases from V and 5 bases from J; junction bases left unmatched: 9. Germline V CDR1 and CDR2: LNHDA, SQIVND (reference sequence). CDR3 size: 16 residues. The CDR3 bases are TGTGCCAGTAGTATCAGGACAGGGGGCGGCCTGGACGAGCAGTACTTC. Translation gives CASSIRTGGGLDEQYF.

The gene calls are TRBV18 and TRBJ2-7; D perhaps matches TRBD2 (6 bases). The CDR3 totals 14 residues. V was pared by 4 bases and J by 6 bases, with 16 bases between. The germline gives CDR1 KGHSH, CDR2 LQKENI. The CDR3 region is CASSQAQTSLEQYF. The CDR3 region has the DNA TGTGCCAGCTCACAAGCCCAGACTAGTCTCGAGCAGTACTTC.

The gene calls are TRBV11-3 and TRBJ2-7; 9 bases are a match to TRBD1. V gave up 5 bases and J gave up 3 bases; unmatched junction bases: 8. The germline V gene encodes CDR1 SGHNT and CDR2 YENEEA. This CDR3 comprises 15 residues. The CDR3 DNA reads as TGTGCCAGCAGCCAAACCACAGGGGGCGGCTACGAGCAGTACTTC. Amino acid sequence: CASSQTTGGGYEQYF. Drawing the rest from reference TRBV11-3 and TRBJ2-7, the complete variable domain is EAGVVQSPRYKIIEKKQPVAFWCNPISGHNTLYWYLQNLGQGPELLIRYENEEAVDDSQLPKDRFSAERLKGVDSTLKIQPAELGDSAVYLCASSQTTGGGYEQYFGPGTRLTVT.

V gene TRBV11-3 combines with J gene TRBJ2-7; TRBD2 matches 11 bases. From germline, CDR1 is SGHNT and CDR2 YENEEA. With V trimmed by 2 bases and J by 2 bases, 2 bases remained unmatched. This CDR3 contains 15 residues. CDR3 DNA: TGTGCCAGCAGCTTATATAGCGGGGGGGCCTACGAGCAGTACTTC. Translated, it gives CASSLYSGGAYEQYF.

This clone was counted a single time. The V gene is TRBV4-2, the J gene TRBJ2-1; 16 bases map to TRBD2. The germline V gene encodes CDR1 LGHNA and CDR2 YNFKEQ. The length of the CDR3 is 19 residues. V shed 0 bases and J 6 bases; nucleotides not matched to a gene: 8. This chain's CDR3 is CASSQEGLAGGTRINEQFF. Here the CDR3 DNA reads TGTGCCAGCAGCCAAGAGGGACTAGCGGGGGGGACGAGAATCAATGAGCAGTTCTTC.

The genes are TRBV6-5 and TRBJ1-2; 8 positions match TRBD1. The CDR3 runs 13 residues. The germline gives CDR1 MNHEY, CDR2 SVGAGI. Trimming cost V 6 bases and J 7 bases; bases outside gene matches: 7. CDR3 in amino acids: CASSGRGPSGYTF. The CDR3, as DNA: TGTGCCAGCAGCGGCAGGGGGCCCTCTGGCTACACCTTC.